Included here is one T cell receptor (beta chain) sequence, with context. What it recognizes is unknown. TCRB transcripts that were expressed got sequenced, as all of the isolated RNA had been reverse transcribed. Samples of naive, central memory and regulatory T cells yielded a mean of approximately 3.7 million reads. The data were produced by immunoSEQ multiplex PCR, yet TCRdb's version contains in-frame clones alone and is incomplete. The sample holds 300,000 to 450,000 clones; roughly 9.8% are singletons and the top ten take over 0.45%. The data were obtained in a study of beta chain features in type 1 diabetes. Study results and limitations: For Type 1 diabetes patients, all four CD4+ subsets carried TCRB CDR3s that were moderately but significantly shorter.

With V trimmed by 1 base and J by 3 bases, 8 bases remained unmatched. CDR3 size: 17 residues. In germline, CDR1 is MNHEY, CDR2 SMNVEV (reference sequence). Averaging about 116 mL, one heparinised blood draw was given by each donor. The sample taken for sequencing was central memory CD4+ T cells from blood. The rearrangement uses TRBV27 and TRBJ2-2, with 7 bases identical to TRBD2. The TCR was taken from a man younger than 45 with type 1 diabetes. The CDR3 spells CASSLFREVVDTGELFF. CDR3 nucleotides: TGTGCCAGCAGTTTATTCCGGGAGGTTGTGGACACCGGGGAGCTGTTTTTT.